This T cell receptor (beta chain) was obtained from a study of blood T cell repertoires in COVID-19. Background on the study: The cDNA or gDNA used as material had been derived from T cells, B-cell-depleted T cells, or PBMCs.

TCRdb's table, derived via immunoSEQ multiplex PCR, lists solely in-frame clones and lacks some. The sample records roughly 260,000 clones, just over 90% being singletons. The length of the CDR3 is 14 residues. Germline CDR1 reads MDHEN; CDR2 reads SYDVKM. V lost 10 bases and J lost 1, with 16 bases in between. This TCR was recovered from a woman under 30 who had recovered from COVID-19. The chain is built from TRBV28 and TRBJ2-5; D possibly corresponds to TRBD1 (6 bases). The sequenced sample consisted of PBMCs or T cells enriched from blood (not recorded which). CDR3 DNA sequence: TGTGCCACAGGAGACAGGAGCACCCAAGAGACCCAGTACTTC. Its translation is CATGDRSTQETQYF.